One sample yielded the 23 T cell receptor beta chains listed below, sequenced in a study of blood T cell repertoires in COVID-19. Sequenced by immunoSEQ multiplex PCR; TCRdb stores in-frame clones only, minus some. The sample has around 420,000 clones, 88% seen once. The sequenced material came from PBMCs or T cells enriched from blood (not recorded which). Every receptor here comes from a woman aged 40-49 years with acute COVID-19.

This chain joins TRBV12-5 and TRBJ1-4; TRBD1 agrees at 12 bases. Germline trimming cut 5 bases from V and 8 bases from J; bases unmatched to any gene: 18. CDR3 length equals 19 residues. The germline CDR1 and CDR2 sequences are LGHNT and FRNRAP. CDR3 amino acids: CASGNSNGTGGQPNEKLFF. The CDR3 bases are TGTGCTAGTGGTAACTCAAACGGGACAGGGGGCCAGCCCAACGAAAAACTGTTTTTT.

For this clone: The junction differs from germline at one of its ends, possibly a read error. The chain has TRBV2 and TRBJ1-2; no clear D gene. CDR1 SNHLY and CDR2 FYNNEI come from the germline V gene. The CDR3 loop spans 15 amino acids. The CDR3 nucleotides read TGTGCCAGCAGGGAAGGCGAGCTGGTGGACTATGGCTACACCTTC. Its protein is CASREGELVDYGYTF.

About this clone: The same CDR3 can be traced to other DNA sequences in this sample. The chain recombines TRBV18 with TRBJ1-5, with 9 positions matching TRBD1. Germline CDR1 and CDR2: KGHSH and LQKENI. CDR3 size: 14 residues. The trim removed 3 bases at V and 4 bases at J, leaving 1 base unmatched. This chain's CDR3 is CASSPGQGNQPQHF. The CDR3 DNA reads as TGTGCCAGCTCACCGGGACAGGGAAATCAGCCCCAGCATTTT. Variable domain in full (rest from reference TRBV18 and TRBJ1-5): NAGVMQNPRHLVRRRGQEARLRCSPMKGHSHVYWYRQLPEEGLKFMVYLQKENIIDESGMPKERFSAEFPKEGPSILRIQQVVRGDSAAYFCASSPGQGNQPQHFGDGTRLSIL.

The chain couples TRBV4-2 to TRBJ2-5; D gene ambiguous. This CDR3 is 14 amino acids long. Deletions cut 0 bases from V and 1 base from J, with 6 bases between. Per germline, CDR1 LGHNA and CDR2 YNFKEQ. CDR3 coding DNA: TGTGCCAGCAGCCAAGAACTGATCCAAGAGACCCAGTACTTC. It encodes CASSQELIQETQYF.

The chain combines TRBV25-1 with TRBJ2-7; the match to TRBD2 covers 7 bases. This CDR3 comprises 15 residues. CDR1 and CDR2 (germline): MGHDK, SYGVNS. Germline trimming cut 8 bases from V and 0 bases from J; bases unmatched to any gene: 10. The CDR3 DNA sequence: TGTGCCAGCGCCCAGGCGGGGGTTAGCTCCTACGAGCAGTACTTC. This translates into CASAQAGVSSYEQYF.

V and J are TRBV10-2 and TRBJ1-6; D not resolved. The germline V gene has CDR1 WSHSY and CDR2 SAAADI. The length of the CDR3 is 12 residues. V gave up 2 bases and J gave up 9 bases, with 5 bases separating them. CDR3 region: CASSELLSPLHF. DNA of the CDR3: TGCGCCAGCAGTGAGCTCCTTTCACCCCTCCACTTT.

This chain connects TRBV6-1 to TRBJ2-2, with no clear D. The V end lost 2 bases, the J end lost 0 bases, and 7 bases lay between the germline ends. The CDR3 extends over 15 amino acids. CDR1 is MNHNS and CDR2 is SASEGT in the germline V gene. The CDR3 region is CASSEQVANTGELFF. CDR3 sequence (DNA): TGTGCCAGCAGTGAACAAGTAGCGAACACCGGGGAGCTGTTTTTT.

DNA for the CDR3: TGCGCCAGCAGCTTGTTACAGACCTCATCGAACACTGAAGCTTTCTTT. This codes for CASSLLQTSSNTEAFF. The rearrangement uses TRBV5-1 and TRBJ1-1; unclear D gene. V lost 1 base and J lost 1, with 14 bases in between. CDR1 is SGHRS and CDR2 is YFSETQ in the germline V gene. CDR3 length equals 16 residues.

The DNA of the CDR3 is TGTGCCATCAGTGAGGCCCAGGGAACTCAGCCCCAGCATTTT. Residues: CAISEAQGTQPQHF. The gene calls are TRBV10-3 and TRBJ1-5; D possibly corresponds to TRBD1 (5 bases). The length of the CDR3 is 14 residues. The ends were cut back, 2 bases at V and 6 bases at J, with 11 bases in the middle. Germline lookup yields CDR1 ENHRY and CDR2 SYGVKD.

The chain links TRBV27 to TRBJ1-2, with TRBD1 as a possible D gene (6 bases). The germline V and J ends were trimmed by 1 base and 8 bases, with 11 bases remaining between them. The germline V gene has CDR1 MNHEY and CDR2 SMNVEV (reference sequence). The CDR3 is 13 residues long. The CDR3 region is CASSLFRGSGYTF. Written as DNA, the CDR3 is TGTGCCAGCAGTTTATTTAGGGGGTCCGGCTACACCTTC.

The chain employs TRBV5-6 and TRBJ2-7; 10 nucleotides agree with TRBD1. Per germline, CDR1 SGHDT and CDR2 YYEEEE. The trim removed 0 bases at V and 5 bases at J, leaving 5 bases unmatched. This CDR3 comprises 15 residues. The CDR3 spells CASSLVGTGVDEQYF. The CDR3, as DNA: TGTGCCAGCAGCTTGGTCGGGACAGGGGTGGACGAGCAGTACTTC.

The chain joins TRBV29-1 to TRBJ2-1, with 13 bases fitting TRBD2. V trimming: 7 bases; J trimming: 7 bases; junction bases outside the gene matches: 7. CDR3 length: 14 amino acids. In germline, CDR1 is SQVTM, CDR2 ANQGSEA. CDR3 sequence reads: CSAQTSGGANEQFF. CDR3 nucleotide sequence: TGCAGCGCCCAAACTAGCGGGGGGGCGAATGAGCAGTTCTTC.

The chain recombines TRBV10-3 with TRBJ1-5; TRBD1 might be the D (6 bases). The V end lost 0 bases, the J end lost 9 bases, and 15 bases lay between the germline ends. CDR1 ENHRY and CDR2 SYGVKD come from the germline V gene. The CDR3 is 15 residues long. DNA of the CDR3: TGTGCCATCAGTGAGTCGACGGGGGGGCGGGGGCCCCAGCATTTT. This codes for CAISESTGGRGPQHF.

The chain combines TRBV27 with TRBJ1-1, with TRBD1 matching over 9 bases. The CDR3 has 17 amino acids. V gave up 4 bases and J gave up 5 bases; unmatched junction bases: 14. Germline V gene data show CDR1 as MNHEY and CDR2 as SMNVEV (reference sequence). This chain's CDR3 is CASSSIRDREGKTEAFF. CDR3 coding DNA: TGTGCCAGCAGTTCAATTCGGGACAGGGAAGGGAAAACTGAAGCTTTCTTT.

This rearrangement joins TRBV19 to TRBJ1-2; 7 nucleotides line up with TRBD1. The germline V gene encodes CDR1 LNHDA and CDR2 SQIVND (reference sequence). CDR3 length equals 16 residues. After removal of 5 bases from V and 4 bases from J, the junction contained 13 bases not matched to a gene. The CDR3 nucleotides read TGTGCCAGTAGTGCCCCTCGGGACAGTTGGGTCTATGGCTACACCTTC. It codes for CASSAPRDSWVYGYTF.

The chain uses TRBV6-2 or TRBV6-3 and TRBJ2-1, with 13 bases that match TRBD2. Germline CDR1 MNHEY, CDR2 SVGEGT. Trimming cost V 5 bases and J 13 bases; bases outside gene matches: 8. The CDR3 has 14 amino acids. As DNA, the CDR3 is TGTGCCAGCAGTCAGACGACTAGCGGGGGGCCCCAGTTCTTC. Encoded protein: CASSQTTSGGPQFF.

The CDR3 spells CAWSFLGTEGYTF. The CDR3, as DNA: TGTGCCTGGAGTTTCCTAGGGACAGAGGGCTACACCTTC. V usage is TRBV30 and J usage is TRBJ1-2; 7 bases are shared with TRBD1. In germline, CDR1 is GTSNPN, CDR2 SVGIG (reference sequence). This CDR3 contains 13 residues. J gave up 8 bases and V 2 bases, and 8 bases lay outside the gene matches.

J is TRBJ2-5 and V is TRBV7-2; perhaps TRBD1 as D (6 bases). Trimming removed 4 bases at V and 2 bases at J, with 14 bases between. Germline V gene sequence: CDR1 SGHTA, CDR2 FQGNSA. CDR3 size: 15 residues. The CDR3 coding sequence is TGTGCCAGCAGCTCCTCCGGGACACAACAAGAGACCCAGTACTTC. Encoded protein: CASSSSGTQQETQYF.

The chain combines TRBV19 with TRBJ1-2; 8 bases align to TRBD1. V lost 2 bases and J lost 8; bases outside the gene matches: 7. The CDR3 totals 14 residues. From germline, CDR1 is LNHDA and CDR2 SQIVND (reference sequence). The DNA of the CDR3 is TGTGCCAGTAGTATACTGCAGGGGGCGCGGGGCTACACCTTC. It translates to CASSILQGARGYTF.

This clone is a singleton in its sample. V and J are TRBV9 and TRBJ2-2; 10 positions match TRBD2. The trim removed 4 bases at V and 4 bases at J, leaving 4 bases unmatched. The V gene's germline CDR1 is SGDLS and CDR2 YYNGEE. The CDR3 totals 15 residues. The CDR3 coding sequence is TGTGCCAGCAGCTCACCTAGCGGGGGCACCGGGGAGCTGTTTTTT. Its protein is CASSSPSGGTGELFF.

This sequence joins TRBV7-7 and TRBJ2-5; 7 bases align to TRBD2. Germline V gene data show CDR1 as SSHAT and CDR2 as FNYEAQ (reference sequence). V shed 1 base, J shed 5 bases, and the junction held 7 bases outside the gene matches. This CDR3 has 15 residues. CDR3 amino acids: CASSLVGGEGETQYF. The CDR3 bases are TGTGCCAGCAGCTTAGTTGGTGGGGAGGGGGAGACCCAGTACTTC.

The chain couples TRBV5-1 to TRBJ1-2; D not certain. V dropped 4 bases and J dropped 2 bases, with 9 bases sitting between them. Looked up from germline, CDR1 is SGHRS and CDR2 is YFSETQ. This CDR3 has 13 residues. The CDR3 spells CASSPYGNYGYTF. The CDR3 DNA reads TGCGCCAGCAGCCCCTACGGGAACTATGGCTACACCTTC.

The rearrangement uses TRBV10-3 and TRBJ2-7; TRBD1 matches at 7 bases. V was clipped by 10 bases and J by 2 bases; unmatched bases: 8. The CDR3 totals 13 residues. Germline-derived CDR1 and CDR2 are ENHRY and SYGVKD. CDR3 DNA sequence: TGTGCCACCGAAAAGGGACAGACCTACGAGCAGTACTTC. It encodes CATEKGQTYEQYF.